This TCR beta chain was identified during a study of T cells in Graves' hyperthyroidism and ophthalmopathy. Amplification of TCR beta CDR3 regions used RNA as the template. Carried out on the TCR CDR3, a first-round RT-PCR used the HTBI primer set. One entry per CDR3 protein results from TCRdb running MiXCR on the multiplex PCR reads. Here the sample spans just over 550,000 distinct CDR3 sequences, roughly 46% being singletons. What was sequenced was peripheral blood or thyroid tissue (not recorded which). The TCR was taken from a woman between 18 and 30 years old with Graves' hyperthyroidism.

The CDR3 DNA reads as TGCAGCTTAGTTGGGGAGCCCTATGGCTACACCTTC. Protein sequence: CSLVGEPYGYTF. The chain couples TRBV29-1 to TRBJ1-2; D gene ambiguous. The V end lost 8 bases, the J end lost 4 bases, and 14 bases lay between the germline ends. From germline, CDR1 is SQVTM and CDR2 ANQGSEA. The CDR3 runs to 12 residues.